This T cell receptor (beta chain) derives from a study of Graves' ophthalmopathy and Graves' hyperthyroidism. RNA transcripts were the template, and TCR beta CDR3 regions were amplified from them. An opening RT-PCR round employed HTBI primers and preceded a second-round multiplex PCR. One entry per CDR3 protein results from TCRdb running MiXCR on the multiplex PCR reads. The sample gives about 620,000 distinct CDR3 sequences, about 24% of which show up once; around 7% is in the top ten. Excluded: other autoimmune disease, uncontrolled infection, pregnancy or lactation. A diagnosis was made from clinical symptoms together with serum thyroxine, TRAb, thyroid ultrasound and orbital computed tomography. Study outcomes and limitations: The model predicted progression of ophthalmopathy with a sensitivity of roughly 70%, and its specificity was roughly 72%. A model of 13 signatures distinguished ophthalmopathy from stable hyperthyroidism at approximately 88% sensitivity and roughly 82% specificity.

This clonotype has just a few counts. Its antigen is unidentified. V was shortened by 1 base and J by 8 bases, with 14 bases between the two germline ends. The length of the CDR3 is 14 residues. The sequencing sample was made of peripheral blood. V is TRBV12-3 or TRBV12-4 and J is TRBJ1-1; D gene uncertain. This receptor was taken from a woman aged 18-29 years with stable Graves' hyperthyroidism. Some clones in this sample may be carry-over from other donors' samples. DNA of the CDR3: TGTGCCAGCAGTTTAGATCGGCCAGTAAACGAAGCTTTCTTT. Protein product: CASSLDRPVNEAFF.